This entry is about one TCR beta chain. The antigen is unknown. CDR3 length: 15 amino acids. The V gene lost 2 bases and the J gene lost 11 bases, with 19 bases spanning the gap. The V gene's germline CDR1 is GTSNPN and CDR2 SVGIG (reference sequence). Nashville, Tennessee was home to all donors, each a Caucasian adult. This entry is derived from a study of shared clonotypes between healthy human individuals. Study-level results: Memory subsets had estimated richness that was generally smaller than that of naive subsets.

Produced via immunoSEQ multiplex PCR; TCRdb's table is partial and in-frame only. The sample lists 2 million to 2.5 million clones, approximately 95% occurring once. V is TRBV30 and J is TRBJ1-6; TRBD1 is a possible D gene (5 bases). The specimen was naive CD4+ T cells sorted from blood. Subset here: CD45RA+ positively selected. This receptor was identified in a man aged 18 to 30 in good health. The CDR3 region has the DNA TGTGCCTGGAGTACAATGCAGGGACTTGGAACACCCCTCCACTTT. It translates to CAWSTMQGLGTPLHF.